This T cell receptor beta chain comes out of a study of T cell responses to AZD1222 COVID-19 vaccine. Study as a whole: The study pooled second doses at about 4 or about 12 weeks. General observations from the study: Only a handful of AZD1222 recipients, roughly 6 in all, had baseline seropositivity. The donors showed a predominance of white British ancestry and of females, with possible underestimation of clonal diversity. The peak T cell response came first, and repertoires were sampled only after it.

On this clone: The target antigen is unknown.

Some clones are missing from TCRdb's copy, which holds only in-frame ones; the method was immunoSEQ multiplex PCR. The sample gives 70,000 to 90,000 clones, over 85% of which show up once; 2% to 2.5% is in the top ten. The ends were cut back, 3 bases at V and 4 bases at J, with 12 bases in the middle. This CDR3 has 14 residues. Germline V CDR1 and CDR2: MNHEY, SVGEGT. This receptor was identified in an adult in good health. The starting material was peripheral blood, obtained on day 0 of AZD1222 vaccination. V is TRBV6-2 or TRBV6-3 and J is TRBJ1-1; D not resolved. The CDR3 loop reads CASSYEGWRTEAFF. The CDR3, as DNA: TGTGCCAGCAGTTATGAGGGTTGGCGCACTGAAGCTTTCTTT.